These T cell receptor beta chains were read from a single sample in a study of T cells in Graves' hyperthyroidism and ophthalmopathy. From the multiplex PCR reads, TCRdb called clonotypes with MiXCR, one entry per CDR3 protein. The table has 350,000 or so distinct CDR3 sequences, 15% to 20% seen once; the top ten hold 15% to 17%. Sequenced: blood. All receptors derive from a woman aged 40 to 50 with Graves' ophthalmopathy. CDR3s include the opening cysteine and the closing phenylalanine or tryptophan. A D gene is named only where the DNA matches it firmly. Clone size is stated in some rows and not others, as once, few, many or a class when expanded.

V gene: TRBV6-5
clone size: many
D gene: -
J gene: TRBJ1-1
CDR3 DNA: TGTGCCAGCAGGGCCGGACAGTTCACTGAAGCTTTCTTT
CDR3 protein: CASRAGQFTEAFF

V gene: TRBV4-1
clone size: many
D gene: -
J gene: TRBJ2-5
CDR3 DNA: TGCGCCAGCAGCCAAGTCCGGGGTAACCAAGAGACCCAGTACTTC
CDR3 protein: CASSQVRGNQETQYF

V gene: TRBV2
clone size: -
D gene: -
J gene: TRBJ1-6
CDR3 DNA: TGTGCCAGCAGTGAAAGGGGACGTAATTCATCCCTCCACTTT
CDR3 protein: CASSERGRNSSLHF

V gene: TRBV4-3
clone size: many
D gene: -
J gene: TRBJ2-5
CDR3 DNA: TGCGCCAGCAGCCAAGCCCTGATGCGGGAGACCCAGTACTTC
CDR3 protein: CASSQALMRETQYF

V gene: TRBV11-2
clone size: many
D gene: TRBD1
J gene: TRBJ1-5
CDR3 DNA: TGTGCCAGCAGCTTTGGATCCTCGACAGGGGTTCAGCCCCAGCATTTT
CDR3 protein: CASSFGSSTGVQPQHF

V gene: TRBV28
clone size: once
D gene: -
J gene: TRBJ1-5
CDR3 DNA: TGTGCCAGCAGTTCTTGGGGGGGTCGCAATCAGCCCCAGCATTTT
CDR3 protein: CASSSWGGRNQPQHF

V gene: TRBV6-2/TRBV6-3
clone size: many
D gene: -
J gene: TRBJ2-3
CDR3 DNA: TGTGCCAGCAGAGACCGTAGCGGACACACAGATACGCAGTATTTT
CDR3 protein: CASRDRSGHTDTQYF

V gene: TRBV5-1
clone size: few
D gene: -
J gene: TRBJ2-7
CDR3 DNA: TGCGCCAGCAGCTCCCCGGACGGAATACTCCTCTCCTACGAGCAGTACTTC
CDR3 protein: CASSSPDGILLSYEQYF

V gene: TRBV6-2/TRBV6-3
clone size: many
D gene: TRBD2
J gene: TRBJ2-3
CDR3 DNA: TGTGCCAGCAGTTACGGACTAGGTATGGAGGATACGCAGTATTTT
CDR3 protein: CASSYGLGMEDTQYF

V gene: TRBV9
clone size: many
D gene: TRBD1
J gene: TRBJ2-2
CDR3 DNA: TGTGCCAGCAGCCCTGGACAGGGGTCCGCCGGGGAGCTGTTTTTT
CDR3 protein: CASSPGQGSAGELFF